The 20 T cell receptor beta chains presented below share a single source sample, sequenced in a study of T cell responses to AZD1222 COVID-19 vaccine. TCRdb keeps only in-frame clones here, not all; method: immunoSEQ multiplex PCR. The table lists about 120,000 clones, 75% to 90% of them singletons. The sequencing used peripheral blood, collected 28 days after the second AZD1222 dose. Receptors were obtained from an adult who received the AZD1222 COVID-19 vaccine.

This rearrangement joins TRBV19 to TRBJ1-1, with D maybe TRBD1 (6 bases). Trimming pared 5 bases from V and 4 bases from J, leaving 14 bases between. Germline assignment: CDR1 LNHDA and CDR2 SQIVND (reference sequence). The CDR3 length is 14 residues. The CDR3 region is CASSSNTGITEAFF. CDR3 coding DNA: TGTGCCAGTAGTTCCAATACAGGGATCACTGAAGCTTTCTTT.

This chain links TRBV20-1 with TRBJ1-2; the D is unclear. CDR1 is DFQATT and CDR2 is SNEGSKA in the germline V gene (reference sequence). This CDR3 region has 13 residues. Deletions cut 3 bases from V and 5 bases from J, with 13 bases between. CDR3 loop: CSASEGSGYGYTF. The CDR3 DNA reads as TGCAGTGCTAGTGAGGGTTCTGGGTATGGCTACACCTTC.

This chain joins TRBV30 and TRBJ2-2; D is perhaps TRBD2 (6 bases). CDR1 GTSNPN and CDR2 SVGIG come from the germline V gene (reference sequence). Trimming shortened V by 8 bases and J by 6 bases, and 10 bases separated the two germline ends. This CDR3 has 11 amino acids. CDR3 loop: CAHGRSGELFF. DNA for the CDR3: TGTGCCCATGGGAGGTCCGGGGAGCTGTTTTTT.

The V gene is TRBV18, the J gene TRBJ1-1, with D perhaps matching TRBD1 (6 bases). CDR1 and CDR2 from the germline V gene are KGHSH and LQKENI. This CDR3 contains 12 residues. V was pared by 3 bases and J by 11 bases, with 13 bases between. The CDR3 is CASSPQGMAAFF. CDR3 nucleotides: TGTGCCAGCTCACCTCAGGGGATGGCTGCTTTCTTT.

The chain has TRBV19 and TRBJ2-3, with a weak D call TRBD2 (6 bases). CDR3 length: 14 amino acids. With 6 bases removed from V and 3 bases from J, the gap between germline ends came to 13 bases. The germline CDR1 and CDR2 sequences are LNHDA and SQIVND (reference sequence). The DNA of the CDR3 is TGTGCCAGTAGATGGCGGGGCGAAACAGATACGCAGTATTTT. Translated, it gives CASRWRGETDTQYF. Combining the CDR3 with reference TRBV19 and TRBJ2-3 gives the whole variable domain DGGITQSPKYLFRKEGQNVTLSCEQNLNHDAMYWYRQDPGQGLRLIYYSQIVNDFQKGDIAEGYSVSREKKESFPLTVTSAQKNPTAFYLCASRWRGETDTQYFGPGTRLTVL.

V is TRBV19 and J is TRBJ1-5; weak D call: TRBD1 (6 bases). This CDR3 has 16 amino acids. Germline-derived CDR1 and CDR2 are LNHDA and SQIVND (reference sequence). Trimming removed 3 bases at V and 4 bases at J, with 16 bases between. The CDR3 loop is CASSIGAGQTNQPQHF. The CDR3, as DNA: TGTGCCAGTAGTATTGGGGCGGGACAAACTAATCAGCCCCAGCATTTT.

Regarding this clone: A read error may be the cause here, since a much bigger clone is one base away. The CDR3 region is CASSDQGNSPLHF. As DNA, the CDR3 is TGTGCCAGCAGTGATCAGGGTAATTCACCCCTCCACTTT. The V call is TRBV6-1, the J call TRBJ1-6, with D possibly matching TRBD1 (5 bases). This CDR3 has 13 amino acids. Deletions cut 3 bases from V and 6 bases from J, with 6 bases between. Germline V gene data show CDR1 as MNHNS and CDR2 as SASEGT.

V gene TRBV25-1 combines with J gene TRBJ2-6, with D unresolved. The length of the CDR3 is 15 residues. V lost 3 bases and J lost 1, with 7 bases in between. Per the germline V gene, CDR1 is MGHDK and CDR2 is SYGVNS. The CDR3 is CASSESASGANVLTF. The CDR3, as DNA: TGTGCCAGCAGTGAGTCGGCATCTGGGGCCAACGTCCTGACTTTC. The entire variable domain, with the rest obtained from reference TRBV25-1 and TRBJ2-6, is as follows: EADIYQTPRYLVIGTGKKITLECSQTMGHDKMYWYQQDPGMELHLIHYSYGVNSTEKGDLSSESTVSRIRTEHFPLTLESARPSHTSQYLCASSESASGANVLTFGAGSRLTVL.

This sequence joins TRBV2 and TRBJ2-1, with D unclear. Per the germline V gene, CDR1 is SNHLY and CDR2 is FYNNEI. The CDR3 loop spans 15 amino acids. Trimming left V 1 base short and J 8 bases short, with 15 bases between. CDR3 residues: CASSEETAFSDEQFF. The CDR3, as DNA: TGTGCCAGCAGTGAAGAGACTGCCTTCTCAGATGAGCAGTTCTTC.

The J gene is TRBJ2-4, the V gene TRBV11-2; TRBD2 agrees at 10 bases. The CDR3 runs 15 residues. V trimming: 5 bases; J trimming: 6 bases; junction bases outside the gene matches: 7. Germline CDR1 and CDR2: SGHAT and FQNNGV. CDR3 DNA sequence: TGTGCCAGCAGCGAGCGGGGGGGCCGAGGAAACATTCAGTACTTC. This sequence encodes CASSERGGRGNIQYF.

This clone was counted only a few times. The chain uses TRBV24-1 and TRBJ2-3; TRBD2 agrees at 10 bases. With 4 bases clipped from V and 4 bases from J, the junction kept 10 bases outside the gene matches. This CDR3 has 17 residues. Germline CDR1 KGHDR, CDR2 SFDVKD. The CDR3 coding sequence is TGTGCCACCAGTGACCGACGGATTAGCGGGGGGCCAGATACGCAGTATTTT. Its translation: CATSDRRISGGPDTQYF.

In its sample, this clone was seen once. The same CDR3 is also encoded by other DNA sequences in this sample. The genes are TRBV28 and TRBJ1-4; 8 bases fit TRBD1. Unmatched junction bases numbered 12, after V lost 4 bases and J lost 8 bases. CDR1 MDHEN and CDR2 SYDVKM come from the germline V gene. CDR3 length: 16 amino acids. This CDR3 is CASSSSGQGRNEKLFF. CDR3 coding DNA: TGTGCCAGCAGTTCATCCGGACAGGGAAGGAACGAAAAACTGTTTTTT.

CDR3 DNA: TGTGCCATTTCTAACAGGGGAAATGAAAAACTGTTTTTT. Translating it yields CAISNRGNEKLFF. J is TRBJ1-4 and V is TRBV10-3, with 7 bases identical to TRBD1. The CDR3 runs 13 residues. Germline trimming cut 9 bases from V and 5 bases from J; bases unmatched to any gene: 6. Germline V CDR1 and CDR2: ENHRY, SYGVKD.

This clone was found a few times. CDR3 bases: TGTGCCAGCAGTTCCCCGGACAGGGCACGGGAGCAGTACTTC. Residues: CASSSPDRAREQYF. The V gene is TRBV6-2 or TRBV6-3, the J gene TRBJ2-7; TRBD1 matches at 8 bases. V lost 4 bases, J lost 7 bases, and 9 bases stayed unmatched. The CDR3 consists of 14 residues. Per the germline V gene, CDR1 is MNHEY and CDR2 is SVGEGT.

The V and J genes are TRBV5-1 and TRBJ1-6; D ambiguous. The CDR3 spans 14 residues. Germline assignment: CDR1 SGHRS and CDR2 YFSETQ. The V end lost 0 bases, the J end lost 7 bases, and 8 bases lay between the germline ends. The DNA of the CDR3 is TGCGCCAGCAGCTTGGTAGGTGGAAATTCACCCCTCCACTTT. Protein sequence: CASSLVGGNSPLHF.

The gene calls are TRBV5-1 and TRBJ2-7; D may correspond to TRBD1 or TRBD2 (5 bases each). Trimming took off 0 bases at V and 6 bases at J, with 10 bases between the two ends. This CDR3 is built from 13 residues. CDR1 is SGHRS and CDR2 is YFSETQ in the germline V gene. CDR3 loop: CASSLEGAGEQYF. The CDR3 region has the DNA TGCGCCAGCAGCTTGGAAGGGGCGGGCGAGCAGTACTTC.

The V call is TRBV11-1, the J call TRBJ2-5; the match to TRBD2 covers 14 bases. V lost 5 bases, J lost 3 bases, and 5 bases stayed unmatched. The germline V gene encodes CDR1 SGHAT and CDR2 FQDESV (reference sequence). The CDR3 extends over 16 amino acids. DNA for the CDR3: TGTGCCAGCAGCCTAGGACTAGCGGGGGGAAAAGAGACCCAGTACTTC. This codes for CASSLGLAGGKETQYF. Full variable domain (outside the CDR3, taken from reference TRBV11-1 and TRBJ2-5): EAEVAQSPRYKITEKSQAVAFWCDPISGHATLYWYRQILGQGPELLVQFQDESVVDDSQLPKDRFSAERLKGVDSTLKIQPAELGDSAMYLCASSLGLAGGKETQYFGPGTRLLVL.

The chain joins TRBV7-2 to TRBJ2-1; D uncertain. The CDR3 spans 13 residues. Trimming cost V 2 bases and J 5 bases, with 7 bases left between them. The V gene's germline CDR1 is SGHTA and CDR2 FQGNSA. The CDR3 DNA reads TGTGCCAGCAGCTTAATGGTAGACAATGAGCAGTTCTTC. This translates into CASSLMVDNEQFF.

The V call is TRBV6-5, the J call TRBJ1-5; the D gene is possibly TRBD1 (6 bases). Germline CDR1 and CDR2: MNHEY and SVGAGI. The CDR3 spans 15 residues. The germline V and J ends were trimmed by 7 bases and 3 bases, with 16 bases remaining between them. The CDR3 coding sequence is TGTGCCAGCATCTTTCAGGGGTTCGACAATCAGCCCCAGCATTTT. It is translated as CASIFQGFDNQPQHF.

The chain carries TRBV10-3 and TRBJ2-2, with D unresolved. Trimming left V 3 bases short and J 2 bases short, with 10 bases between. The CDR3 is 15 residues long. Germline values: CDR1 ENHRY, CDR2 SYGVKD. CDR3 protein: CAISETGVNTGELFF. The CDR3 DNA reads TGTGCCATCAGTGAAACCGGAGTAAACACCGGGGAGCTGTTTTTT.